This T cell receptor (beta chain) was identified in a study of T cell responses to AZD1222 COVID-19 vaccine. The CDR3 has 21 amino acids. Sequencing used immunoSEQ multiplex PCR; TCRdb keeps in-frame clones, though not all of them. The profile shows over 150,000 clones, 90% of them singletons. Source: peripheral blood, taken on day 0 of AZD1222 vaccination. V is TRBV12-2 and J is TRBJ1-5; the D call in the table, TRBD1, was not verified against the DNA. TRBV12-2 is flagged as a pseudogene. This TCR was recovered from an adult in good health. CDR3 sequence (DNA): TGTGCAAGTCGCTTATCCCCGAAAAATGACAGTATAGCTAAGGGTCATCAGCCCCAGCATTTT. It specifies CASRLSPKNDSIAKGHQPQHF.